Following are 31 T cell receptor beta chains from one sample sequenced in a study of cytomegalovirus exposure and HLA in healthy donors. PCR amplification relied on 60 Vbeta primers (plus 13 Jbeta primers). Sequencing was performed with immunoSEQ multiplex PCR; in TCRdb, only in-frame clones are kept and a portion is missing. The sample consists of about 140,000 clones, about 75% of them appearing once. The sequencing input was PBMCs. The source is a woman younger than 45 in good health and CMV-seronegative.

V is TRBV10-3 and J is TRBJ1-4; no reliable D call. V lost 6 bases and J 4 bases, leaving 9 bases between the germline ends. CDR1 and CDR2 from the germline V gene are ENHRY and SYGVKD. CDR3 length: 13 residues. The CDR3, as DNA: TGTGCCATCAGACCGACGGGTAATGAAAAACTGTTTTTT. This translates into CAIRPTGNEKLFF.

This chain links TRBV6-5 with TRBJ1-5; D is uncertain. CDR1 MNHEY and CDR2 SVGAGI come from the germline V gene. CDR3 length equals 16 residues. With 4 bases removed from V and 7 bases from J, the gap between germline ends came to 20 bases. The CDR3 reads CASSSRMIIYRQPQHF. CDR3 sequence (DNA): TGTGCCAGCAGTTCCAGGATGATTATATATAGGCAGCCCCAGCATTTT.

This clone occurred a few times. V and J are TRBV19 and TRBJ2-2, with D unresolved. The germline CDR1 and CDR2 sequences are LNHDA and SQIVND (reference sequence). The CDR3 is 13 residues long. Trimming stripped 7 bases from V and 0 bases from J, with 6 bases between. CDR3 sequence (DNA): TGTGCCAGTACGTGGCCGAACACCGGGGAGCTGTTTTTT. Translated, it gives CASTWPNTGELFF.

This rearrangement joins TRBV7-2 to TRBJ1-1, with D unresolved. The germline V gene encodes CDR1 SGHTA and CDR2 FQGNSA. CDR3 length equals 12 residues. V was shortened by 1 base and J by 5 bases, with 5 bases between the two germline ends. Here the CDR3 reads CASSLGRTEAFF. CDR3 coding DNA: TGTGCCAGCAGCTTAGGGAGAACTGAAGCTTTCTTT.

This clone was picked up a small number of times. The rearrangement uses TRBV11-2 and TRBJ2-3, with 8 bases matching TRBD2. This CDR3 has 14 amino acids. The trim removed 5 bases at V and 5 bases at J, leaving 6 bases unmatched. Per germline, CDR1 SGHAT and CDR2 FQNNGV. The DNA for the CDR3 is TGTGCCAGCAGCCCAGGACTAGCTGGAGATACGCAGTATTTT. Protein product: CASSPGLAGDTQYF.

CDR3 amino acids: CACDPGATNEKLFF. The CDR3 DNA follows: TGTGCCTGTGATCCAGGGGCAACTAATGAAAAACTGTTTTTT. The chain has TRBV30 and TRBJ1-4; a weak D match, TRBD1 (6 bases). Germline CDR1 GTSNPN, CDR2 SVGIG (reference sequence). This CDR3 has 14 residues. V dropped 6 bases and J dropped 0 bases, with 11 bases sitting between them.

This rearrangement joins TRBV28 to TRBJ1-5; D is unclear. Germline CDR1 reads MDHEN; CDR2 reads SYDVKM. The CDR3 contains 13 residues. V was clipped by 3 bases and J by 4 bases, with 7 bases between them. The CDR3 region is CASSFGSNQPQHF. CDR3 nucleotides: TGTGCCAGCAGTTTCGGTTCTAATCAGCCCCAGCATTTT.

This chain uses TRBV13 with TRBJ2-3; 10 bases map to TRBD1. J lost 6 bases, V lost 2 bases, and 5 bases had no gene match. CDR1 is PRHDT, CDR2 FYEKMQ, per germline (reference sequence). The CDR3 is made up of 15 amino acids. The CDR3 region is CASSLMGQGMDTQYF. The CDR3 DNA is TGTGCCAGCAGCTTAATGGGACAGGGGATGGATACGCAGTATTTT.

This chain joins TRBV5-1 and TRBJ2-1, with 7 bases that match TRBD2. CDR3 length equals 17 residues. The V gene's germline CDR1 is SGHRS and CDR2 YFSETQ. The ends lost 4 bases at V and 2 bases at J; junction bases unmatched: 12. Here the CDR3 reads CASSPRSGIETYNEQFF. CDR3 DNA sequence: TGCGCCAGCAGCCCTAGGAGCGGGATTGAAACCTACAATGAGCAGTTCTTC.

The V gene is TRBV28, the J gene TRBJ2-7, with TRBD2 matching over 9 bases. Germline-derived CDR1 and CDR2 are MDHEN and SYDVKM. CDR3 length: 15 amino acids. After removal of 4 bases from V and 6 bases from J, the junction contained 10 bases not matched to a gene. CDR3 sequence reads: CASSSRWTSASEQYF. CDR3 sequence (DNA): TGTGCCAGCAGTTCGAGGTGGACTAGCGCGAGCGAGCAGTACTTC.

This sequence joins TRBV6-5 and TRBJ1-6; D uncertain. V dropped 1 base and J dropped 5 bases, with 9 bases sitting between them. From germline, CDR1 is MNHEY and CDR2 SVGAGI. The CDR3 consists of 15 residues. In DNA, the CDR3 is TGTGCCAGCAGTTACTTCGTGCAGGATAATTCACCCCTCCACTTT. This translates into CASSYFVQDNSPLHF.

The chain employs TRBV10-3 and TRBJ1-5; D not resolved. V shed 6 bases and J shed 4 bases, with 7 bases lying between them. The CDR3 loop spans 12 amino acids. Germline loops: CDR1 ENHRY, CDR2 SYGVKD. The chain's CDR3 is CAISRENQPQHF. CDR3 DNA: TGTGCCATCAGCCGGGAAAATCAGCCCCAGCATTTT.

A few counts support this clone. The chain joins TRBV28 to TRBJ2-5; D remains ambiguous. The germline V and J ends were trimmed by 5 bases and 2 bases, with 12 bases remaining between them. The CDR3 has 14 amino acids. The germline CDR1 and CDR2 sequences are MDHEN and SYDVKM. The CDR3 here is CASSPLAVQETQYF. The CDR3 DNA is TGTGCCAGCAGTCCCTTGGCGGTACAAGAGACCCAGTACTTC.

With regard to this clone: Other DNA sequences in the same sample also yield this CDR3. This chain uses TRBV5-1 with TRBJ2-3; the D is unclear. From germline, CDR1 is SGHRS and CDR2 YFSETQ. V lost 3 bases to trimming and J lost 0 bases, with 5 bases between them. This CDR3 is built from 13 residues. The CDR3 loop reads CASSSTSTDTQYF. For the CDR3, the DNA is TGCGCCAGCAGCTCTACTAGCACAGATACGCAGTATTTT.

The chain employs TRBV5-3 and TRBJ1-1; 8 bases line up with TRBD1. TRBV5-3 is recorded as an ORF, its role being uncertain. The ends lost 3 bases at V and 4 bases at J; junction bases unmatched: 8. CDR3 length: 15 amino acids. CDR3 amino acids: CARSCQGRGPTEAFF. The CDR3 nucleotides read TGTGCCAGAAGCTGCCAGGGCAGGGGGCCCACTGAAGCTTTCTTT.

The rearrangement joins TRBV7-3 to TRBJ2-1, with D perhaps matching TRBD2 (6 bases). The CDR3 is 15 amino acids. Germline V gene sequence: CDR1 SGHTA, CDR2 FQGTGA. V dropped 6 bases and J dropped 0 bases, with 12 bases sitting between them. The CDR3 here is CASSFRGSSYNEQFF. The CDR3 nucleotides read TGTGCCAGCAGTTTTCGGGGGAGCTCCTACAATGAGCAGTTCTTC. The full variable domain, its missing parts supplied by reference TRBV7-3 and TRBJ2-1, is GAGVSQTPSNKVTEKGKYVELRCDPISGHTALYWYRQSLGQGPEFLIYFQGTGAADDSGLPNDRFFAVRPEGSVSTLKIQRTERGDSAVYLCASSFRGSSYNEQFFGPGTRLTVL.

This clone was detected only once. The genes are TRBV21-1 and TRBJ2-7; the table names TRBD1, a call not compared with the DNA. TRBV21-1 is recorded as a pseudogene. This CDR3 comprises 12 residues. Here the CDR3 reads CASSKARGEQYV. CDR3 coding DNA: TGTGCCAGCAGCAAAGCAAGGGGCGAGCAGTACGTC.

CDR3 coding DNA: TGTGCCAGCAGCGGGGGGCTAGGGCGATGGACTGAAGCTTTCTTT. Residues: CASSGGLGRWTEAFF. The gene calls are TRBV9 and TRBJ1-1, with TRBD1 as a possible D gene (6 bases). Germline-derived CDR1 and CDR2 are SGDLS and YYNGEE. The CDR3 sequence is 15 residues long. V lost 3 bases and J 5 bases, leaving 17 bases between the germline ends.

This chain connects TRBV2 to TRBJ1-5; D not certain. The CDR3 is 15 amino acids. Germline CDR1 SNHLY, CDR2 FYNNEI. The germline V and J ends were trimmed by 5 bases and 4 bases, with 15 bases remaining between them. DNA for the CDR3: TGTGCCAGCAGTCCCCGCACGGGTGGAAATCAGCCCCAGCATTTT. Protein product: CASSPRTGGNQPQHF.

The chain uses TRBV19 and TRBJ1-4, with a possible D match to TRBD1 (6 bases). The CDR3 is 14 residues long. V dropped 6 bases and J dropped 4 bases, with 12 bases sitting between them. Germline CDR1 LNHDA, CDR2 SQIVND (reference sequence). In DNA form, the CDR3 reads TGTGCCAGTAGCGAAGACAGGCTTAATGAAAAACTGTTTTTT. This gives the protein CASSEDRLNEKLFF. Using reference TRBV19 and TRBJ1-4 for the parts outside the CDR3, the full variable domain is DGGITQSPKYLFRKEGQNVTLSCEQNLNHDAMYWYRQDPGQGLRLIYYSQIVNDFQKGDIAEGYSVSREKKESFPLTVTSAQKNPTAFYLCASSEDRLNEKLFFGSGTQLSVL.

This clone was seen a handful of times. The chain employs TRBV6-6 and TRBJ2-5; D call uncertain. Germline V gene lookup returns CDR1 MNHNY and CDR2 SVGAGI (reference sequence). The CDR3 runs 16 residues. The V and J ends lost 4 bases and 4 bases respectively, with 19 bases between them. This CDR3 is CASSSSPRSVRETQYF. CDR3 DNA: TGTGCCAGCAGTTCCTCCCCGAGATCGGTCCGAGAGACCCAGTACTTC.

This chain joins TRBV9 and TRBJ2-1, with D perhaps TRBD1 (6 bases). CDR1 and CDR2 (germline): SGDLS, YYNGEE. This CDR3 has 15 residues. V was shortened by 2 bases and J by 5 bases, with 14 bases between the two germline ends. This CDR3 is CASSVTGTPNNEQFF. As DNA, the CDR3 is TGTGCCAGCAGCGTCACCGGGACACCCAACAATGAGCAGTTCTTC.

This clone was seen a handful of times. V usage is TRBV7-9 and J usage is TRBJ1-3; weak D call: TRBD1 (5 bases). Deletions cut 7 bases from V and 2 bases from J, with 15 bases between. In germline, CDR1 is SEHNR, CDR2 FQNEAQ (reference sequence). There are 15 residues in the CDR3. The CDR3 bases are TGTGCCAGCACCGATGGGGCAGGCCCTGGAAACACCATATATTTT. Its protein is CASTDGAGPGNTIYF.

V gene TRBV5-3 combines with J gene TRBJ1-1, with 8 bases matching TRBD1. Being an ORF, TRBV5-3 has a function that is uncertain. The CDR3 is 13 residues long. The J segment lost 4 bases and the V segment lost 4 bases, leaving 3 bases of the junction unmatched. The CDR3: CARSQTGGTEAFF. The CDR3, as DNA: TGTGCCAGAAGCCAAACAGGGGGCACTGAAGCTTTCTTT.

The V call is TRBV10-3, the J call TRBJ2-7, with TRBD2 matching 7 bases. The CDR3 has 14 residues. Germline assignment: CDR1 ENHRY and CDR2 SYGVKD. Trimming took 4 bases from V and 2 from J; bases not matched to a gene: 5. The CDR3 here is CAISGGRGPYEQYV. As DNA, the CDR3 is TGTGCCATCAGTGGAGGGAGGGGTCCCTACGAGCAGTACGTC.

This sequence joins TRBV4-2 and TRBJ2-5, with a weak D call TRBD2 (6 bases). Germline V gene sequence: CDR1 LGHNA, CDR2 YNFKEQ. The length of the CDR3 is 14 residues. V lost 4 bases and J 8 bases, leaving 17 bases between the germline ends. Written as DNA, the CDR3 is TGTGCCAGCAGCCCGAGACTAGTCCCCGCCACCCAGTACTTC. Translated, it gives CASSPRLVPATQYF.

The chain has TRBV4-2 and TRBJ1-2; no clear D gene. Per germline, CDR1 LGHNA and CDR2 YNFKEQ. The ends were cut back, 1 base at V and 2 bases at J, with 14 bases in the middle. The CDR3 has 16 residues. The CDR3, as DNA: TGTGCCAGCAGCCAAGGGAGCCTAATATTAAACTATGGCTACACCTTC. This sequence encodes CASSQGSLILNYGYTF.

This clone was detected only a few times. CDR3 nucleotide sequence: TGTGCCACCAGCAGTACTAGCTATACCTACAATGAGCAGTTCTTC. The encoded protein is CATSSTSYTYNEQFF. The rearrangement links TRBV15 to TRBJ2-1, with D maybe TRBD2 (6 bases). The CDR3 sequence is 15 residues long. Germline-derived CDR1 and CDR2 are LNHNV and YYDKDF (reference sequence). V was shortened by 3 bases and J by 2 bases, with 11 bases between the two germline ends. Supplemented by reference TRBV15 and TRBJ2-1, the full variable domain reads DAMVIQNPRYQVTQFGKPVTLSCSQTLNHNVMYWYQQKSSQAPKLLFHYYDKDFNNEADTPDNFQSRRPNTSFCFLDIRSPGLGDTAMYLCATSSTSYTYNEQFFGPGTRLTVL.

This clone was seen a few times. The V call is TRBV5-1, the J call TRBJ2-2; the D gene is possibly TRBD1 (5 bases). The germline V and J ends were trimmed by 0 bases and 5 bases, with 20 bases remaining between them. CDR3 length equals 18 residues. Germline loops: CDR1 SGHRS, CDR2 YFSETQ. CDR3 sequence reads: CASSLEGHSMGITGELFF. As DNA, the CDR3 is TGCGCCAGCAGCTTGGAGGGGCACAGTATGGGAATTACCGGGGAGCTGTTTTTT.

This chain uses TRBV2 with TRBJ2-5; a weak D match, TRBD1 (7 bases). The germline V gene has CDR1 SNHLY and CDR2 FYNNEI. Between the trimmed V and J ends, which lost 6 bases and 7 bases, there was a span of 21 bases. The length of the CDR3 is 15 residues. Written as DNA, the CDR3 is TGTGCCAGCAGCCCACCAGGGGGGACCCAAACGACCCAGTACTTC. Translating it yields CASSPPGGTQTTQYF.

DNA for the CDR3: TGTGCCTGGGGCGGGACTAGCGGGGGGAATGAGCAGTTCTTC. Its protein is CAWGGTSGGNEQFF. The chain recombines TRBV30 with TRBJ2-1, with 15 nucleotides matching TRBD2. V shed 5 bases, J shed 7 bases, and the junction held 3 bases outside the gene matches. Germline V gives CDR1 GTSNPN, CDR2 SVGIG (reference sequence). The CDR3 consists of 14 residues.